This T cell receptor beta chain stems from a study of T cell responses to AZD1222 COVID-19 vaccine. Produced via immunoSEQ multiplex PCR; TCRdb's table is partial and in-frame only. The sample has about 140,000 clones, under 95% seen once. Study-level results: Donors were chiefly white British, with a greater number of females, and clonal diversity was perhaps underestimated. Epitopes outside B.1.351 and B.1.1.7 mutated regions reportedly drew nearly half of spike TCRs. Dominant at 160-218 and 743-854, vaccine-associated CD4 TCRs also spanned spike. Seropositivity was recorded at baseline in only a handful of AZD1222 recipients.

Notes on this clone: Its antigen is unidentified.

V was pared by 5 bases and J by 4 bases, with 9 bases between. CDR3 size: 13 residues. Germline V CDR1 and CDR2: LNHDA, SQIVND (reference sequence). The V gene is TRBV19, the J gene TRBJ1-5, with D unresolved. This clonotype was obtained from an adult who received the MenACWY meningococcal vaccine as a control. Sequencing used peripheral blood, obtained 28 days after the second dose of the MenACWY control vaccine. CDR3 coding DNA: TGTGCCAGTAGTCAGGACGGAAATCAGCCCCAGCATTTT. Translated: CASSQDGNQPQHF.